The following is a T cell receptor beta chain sequence with its context. The antigen is undetermined. The data were obtained in a study of cytomegalovirus exposure and HLA in healthy donors. The CDR3 runs to 12 residues. CDR1 and CDR2 from the germline V gene are ENHRY and SYGVKD. The V gene lost 7 bases and the J gene lost 6 bases, with 12 bases spanning the gap. Produced via immunoSEQ multiplex PCR; TCRdb's table is partial and in-frame only. The sample yields about 110,000 clones, less than 90% seen once. Study results and caveats: For most TCR sequences rarity was the rule, although some public TCRs occurred in many donors. The CMV antigen specificity of a few CMV-associated chains was confirmed through in vitro analysis. A later analysis found first-cohort TCR clusters tended to co-occur in the approximately 120 validation repertoires. As was reported, the classifier diagnosed cytomegalovirus status with high specificity and sensitivity.

Sequencing input: PBMCs. The chain has TRBV10-3 and TRBJ1-1, with D maybe TRBD1 (5 bases). The TCR was taken from a woman between 18 and 29 years old in good health and CMV-seropositive. CDR3: CAIKAGTAEAFF. The CDR3 DNA sequence: TGTGCCATCAAAGCGGGGACGGCTGAAGCTTTCTTT.